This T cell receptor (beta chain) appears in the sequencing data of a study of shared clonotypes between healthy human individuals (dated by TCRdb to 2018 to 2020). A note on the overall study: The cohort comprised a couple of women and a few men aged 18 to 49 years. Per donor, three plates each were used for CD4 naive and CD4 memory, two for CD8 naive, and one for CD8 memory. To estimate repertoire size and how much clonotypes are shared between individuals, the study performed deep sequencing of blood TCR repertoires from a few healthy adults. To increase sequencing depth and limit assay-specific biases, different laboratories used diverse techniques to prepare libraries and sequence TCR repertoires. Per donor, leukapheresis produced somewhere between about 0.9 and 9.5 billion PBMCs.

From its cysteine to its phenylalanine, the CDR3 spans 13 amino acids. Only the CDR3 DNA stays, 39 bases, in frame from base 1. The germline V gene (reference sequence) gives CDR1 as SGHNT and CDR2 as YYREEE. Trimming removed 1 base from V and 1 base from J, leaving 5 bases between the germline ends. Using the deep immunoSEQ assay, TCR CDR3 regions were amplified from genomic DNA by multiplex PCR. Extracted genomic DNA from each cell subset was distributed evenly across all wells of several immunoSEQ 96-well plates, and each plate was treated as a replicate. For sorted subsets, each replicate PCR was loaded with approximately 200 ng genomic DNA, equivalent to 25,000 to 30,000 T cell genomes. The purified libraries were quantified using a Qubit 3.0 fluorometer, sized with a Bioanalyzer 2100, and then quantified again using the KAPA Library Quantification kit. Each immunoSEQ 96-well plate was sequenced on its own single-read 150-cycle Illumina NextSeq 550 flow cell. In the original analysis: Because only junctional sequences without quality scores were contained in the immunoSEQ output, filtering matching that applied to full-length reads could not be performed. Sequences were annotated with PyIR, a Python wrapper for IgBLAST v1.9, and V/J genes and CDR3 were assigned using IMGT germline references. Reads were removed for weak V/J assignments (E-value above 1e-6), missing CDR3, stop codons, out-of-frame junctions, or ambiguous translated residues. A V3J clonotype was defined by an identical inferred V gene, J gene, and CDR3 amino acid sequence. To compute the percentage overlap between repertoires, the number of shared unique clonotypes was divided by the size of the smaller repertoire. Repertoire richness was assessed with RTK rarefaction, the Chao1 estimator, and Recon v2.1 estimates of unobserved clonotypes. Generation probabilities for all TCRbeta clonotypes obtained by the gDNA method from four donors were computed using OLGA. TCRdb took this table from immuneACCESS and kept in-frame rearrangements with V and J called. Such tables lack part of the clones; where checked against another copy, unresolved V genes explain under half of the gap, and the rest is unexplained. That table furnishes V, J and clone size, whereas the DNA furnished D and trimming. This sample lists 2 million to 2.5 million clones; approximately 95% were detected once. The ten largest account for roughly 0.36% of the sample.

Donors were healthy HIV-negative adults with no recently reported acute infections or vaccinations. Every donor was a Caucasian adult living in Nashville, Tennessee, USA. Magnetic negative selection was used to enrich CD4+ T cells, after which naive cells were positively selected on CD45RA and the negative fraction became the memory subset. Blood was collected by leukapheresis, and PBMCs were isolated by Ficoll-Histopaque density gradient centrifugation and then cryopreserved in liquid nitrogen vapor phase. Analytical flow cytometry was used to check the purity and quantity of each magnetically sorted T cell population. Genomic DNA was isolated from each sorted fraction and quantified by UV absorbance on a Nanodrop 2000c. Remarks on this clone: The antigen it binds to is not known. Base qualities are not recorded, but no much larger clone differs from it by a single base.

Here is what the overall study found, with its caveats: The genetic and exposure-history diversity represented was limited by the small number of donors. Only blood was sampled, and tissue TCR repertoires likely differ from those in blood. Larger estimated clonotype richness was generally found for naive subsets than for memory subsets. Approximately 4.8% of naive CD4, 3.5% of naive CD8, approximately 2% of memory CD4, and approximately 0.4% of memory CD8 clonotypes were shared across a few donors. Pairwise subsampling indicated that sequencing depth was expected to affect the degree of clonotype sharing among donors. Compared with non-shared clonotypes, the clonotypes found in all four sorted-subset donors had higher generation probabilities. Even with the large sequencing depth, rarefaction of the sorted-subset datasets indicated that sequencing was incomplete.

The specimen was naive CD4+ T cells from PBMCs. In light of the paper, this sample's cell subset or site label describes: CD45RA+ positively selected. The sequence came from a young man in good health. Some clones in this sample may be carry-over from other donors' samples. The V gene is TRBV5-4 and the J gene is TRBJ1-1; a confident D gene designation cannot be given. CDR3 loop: CASSLIENTEAFF. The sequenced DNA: TGTGCCAGCAGCTTGATTGAGAACACTGAAGCTTTCTTT.